The entry below describes one TCR beta chain. Its target is not known. The entry originates in a study of T cells after yellow fever vaccination. The study, taken as a whole, reports: Subsequent booster samples again held most clones from primary vaccination (96% CD4, 85% to 90% CD8). Contaminating bulk clonotypes could be abundant in FACS-sorted repertoires.

TCRdb re-called the 5' RACE reads with MiXCR, one entry per CDR3 protein. There are about 400,000 distinct CDR3 sequences in the sample; 6.2% occur only once, and approximately 15% lies in the top ten. V lost 7 bases and J lost 2, with 18 bases in between. Germline V gene data show CDR1 as SEHNR and CDR2 as FQNEAQ (reference sequence). The CDR3 has 15 amino acids. The gene calls are TRBV7-9 and TRBJ2-7; tentatively, D is TRBD2 (7 bases). This receptor was taken from a man aged 30 to 39 who received the YFV17D yellow fever vaccine. This sample comprised PBMCs, obtained 5 days after the yellow fever booster vaccination. CDR3 loop: CASIRSGGPAYEQYF. CDR3 bases: TGTGCCAGCATCCGGTCGGGGGGCCCGGCCTACGAGCAGTACTTC.